This T cell receptor beta chain comes out of a study of metastatic and nonmetastatic thyroid tumors. Study-level results: Significantly higher TCR beta diversity was reportedly seen in malignant thyroid tumors than benign nodules, in blood and tumor.

The CDR3 runs to 14 residues. V was cut by 4 bases and J by 9 bases, with 14 bases left in between. The germline V gene has CDR1 SGHRS and CDR2 YFSETQ. With MiXCR, TCRdb reprocessed the PCR reads. The sample consists of about 15,000 clones, 20% to 30% of them appearing once. A note on this clone: Its specificity is unknown.

Patients were all untreated before their thyroid surgery. This sequence originates from a female donor with papillary thyroid cancer or a benign thyroid nodule (not recorded which). Some clones in this sample may be carry-over from other donors' samples. The chain recombines TRBV5-1 with TRBJ1-6; possibly TRBD1 for D (5 bases). The sample was tumor tissue. The CDR3 protein is CASSPGTWGSPLHF. Here the CDR3 DNA reads TGCGCCAGCAGCCCCGGGACCTGGGGTTCACCCCTCCACTTT.